This T cell receptor (beta chain) was sequenced during a study of blood T cells in healthy people across ages. Together with a sample-barcoded 5' primer, a J-beta primer mix was included in a second PCR lasting about 7 to 11 cycles. TCRdb reanalysed the 5' RACE reads using MiXCR and keeps one entry per CDR3 protein. The data show 700,000 to 950,000 distinct CDR3 sequences, roughly 44% seen once. This CDR3 has 17 amino acids. V lost 0 bases and J lost 0, with 11 bases in between. CDR1 LGHNA and CDR2 YSLEER come from the germline V gene. Isolated per sample were at least 7 million PBMCs. This chain connects TRBV4-3 to TRBJ1-4; no definite D call. This TCR was recovered from an older woman in good health. The sequencing sample was made of blood. CDR3 coding DNA: TGCGCCAGCAGCCAAGATATTCCAGATGCAACTAATGAAAAACTGTTTTTT. This sequence encodes CASSQDIPDATNEKLFF.